This is a list of T cell receptor beta chains from one sample in a study of blood T cell repertoires in COVID-19. Sequenced by immunoSEQ multiplex PCR; TCRdb stores in-frame clones only, minus some. The sample carries 150,000 to 200,000 clones, more than 85% recorded once. Sequenced input: peripheral blood. Receptors were obtained from a woman in her sixties or seventies with COVID-19, enrolled during active disease. The CDR3 runs from the conserved cysteine through the conserved F or W. The order of the fields is J gene, D gene, V gene, clone size, CDR3 DNA, CDR3 protein. A D gene is named only where the DNA matches it firmly. A clone size is listed for some rows: how often the clone was seen (once, few, many), or a class if it is expanded.

>TRBJ2-2|.|TRBV6-5|.
TGTGCCAGCCGGACACAGGGCCTGAACACCGGGGAGCTGTTTTTT
CASRTQGLNTGELFF
>TRBJ2-7|TRBD1|TRBV6-5|.
TGTGCCAGCAGTTACACCAGGACAGGGCGCGAGCAGTACTTC
CASSYTRTGREQYF
>TRBJ1-5|TRBD1|TRBV5-8|.
TGTGCCAGCAGCTTCGACAGGGGGTTGGGGAGCAATCAGCCCCAGCATTTT
CASSFDRGLGSNQPQHF
>TRBJ1-5|.|TRBV7-8|.
TGTGCCAGCAGCTTAGAAACAGCTGTTAATCAGCCCCAGCATTTT
CASSLETAVNQPQHF
>TRBJ2-2|.|TRBV7-2|.
TGTGCCAGCAGCTTAGGATGGGCCGGGGACGGGGAGCTGTTTTTT
CASSLGWAGDGELFF
>TRBJ1-2|.|TRBV7-2|.
TGTGCCAGCAGCTTACGGCAGGTGTATGGCTACACCTTC
CASSLRQVYGYTF
>TRBJ1-1|.|TRBV6-5|few
TGTGCCAGCAGACGGGAGGCTCATGGCACTGAAGCTTTCTTT
CASRREAHGTEAFF
>TRBJ1-6|.|TRBV13|.
TGTGCCAGCAGCTCTCGGGGGGGGCGTAATTCACCCCTCCACTTT
CASSSRGGRNSPLHF
>TRBJ2-7|.|TRBV3-1/TRBV3-2|.
TGTGCCAGCAGCTCGAGGGTAGGCAGCTCCTACGAGCAGTACTTC
CASSSRVGSSYEQYF
>TRBJ1-2|.|TRBV4-3|.
TGCGCCAGCAGCCGAGACAGGCTTACCTATGGCTACACCTTC
CASSRDRLTYGYTF
>TRBJ2-3|.|TRBV12-3/TRBV12-4|once
TGTGCCAGCAGCCTGAACTTCCCCCATACGCAGTATTTT
CASSLNFPHTQYF
>TRBJ1-1|TRBD1|TRBV2|.
TGTGCCAGCATACAGGGGTCGGGCACTGAAGCTTTCTTT
CASIQGSGTEAFF
>TRBJ1-5|TRBD1|TRBV6-1|.
TGTGCCAGCAGTGAAGAGGGGGCGCGTGATCAGCCCCAGCATTTT
CASSEEGARDQPQHF
>TRBJ1-1|.|TRBV3-1/TRBV3-2|.
TGTGCCAGCAGCCAAGCAGCGGCCATGAACACTGAAGCTTTCTTT
CASSQAAAMNTEAFF
>TRBJ2-2|.|TRBV7-3|.
TGTGCCAGCAGCTCCCCGACAGTAACTCCCGGGGAGCTGTTTTTT
CASSSPTVTPGELFF
>TRBJ1-5|TRBD1|TRBV5-6|.
TGTGCCAGCAGCTTGAGACAGGGGGGGTCGAATAGCAATCAGCCCCAGCATTTT
CASSLRQGGSNSNQPQHF
>TRBJ2-1|.|TRBV7-8|.
TGTGCCAGCAGCCCTTCAGGGGGGCTATACAATGAGCAGTTCTTC
CASSPSGGLYNEQFF
>TRBJ2-2|TRBD1|TRBV11-2|.
TGTGCCAGCAGCCAGGACAGGGCGGCCGGGGAGCTGTTTTTT
CASSQDRAAGELFF
>TRBJ2-7|.|TRBV27|.
TGTGCCAGCAAGGTAGGGGCCGTCGGCTACGAGCAGTACTTC
CASKVGAVGYEQYF
>TRBJ2-1|TRBD2|TRBV27|.
TGTGCCAGCAGTTCCATTATCGGACTAGCGGGGACCTTAAGGAATGAGCAGTTCTTC
CASSSIIGLAGTLRNEQFF
>TRBJ1-1|.|TRBV7-9|.
TGTGCCAGCAGCTTAGTCTTAGGGGAAAACACTGAAGCTTTCTTT
CASSLVLGENTEAFF
>TRBJ1-6|.|TRBV9|.
TGTGCCAGCAGCCCGACAGTGGGTCATTCACCCCTCCACTTT
CASSPTVGHSPLHF
>TRBJ1-5|.|TRBV19|.
TGTGCCAGTAGCCTTCCAGGGGAAGGTCAGCCCCAGCATTTT
CASSLPGEGQPQHF
>TRBJ2-5|.|TRBV5-8|.
TGTGCCAGCAGCCTGCGGGACAGTGGGACCCAGTACTTC
CASSLRDSGTQYF
>TRBJ2-2|TRBD2|TRBV5-1|.
TGCGCCAGCAGCTTCGGGGTAGCGGGGGATCCCGGGGAGCTGTTTTTT
CASSFGVAGDPGELFF
>TRBJ1-1|TRBD1|TRBV19|.
TGTGCCAGTATCGCCAGCCGGGACAGAGGCCCGAACACTGAAGCTTTCTTT
CASIASRDRGPNTEAFF
>TRBJ2-5|.|TRBV7-8|.
TGTGCCAGCAGCTCCGGGACATCAATCGGGGCCCAGTACTTC
CASSSGTSIGAQYF